This section outlines one TCR beta chain sequence together with its context. Antigen unknown. All TRB cDNA libraries came from 5' RACE performed with UMI labels. Each CDR3 protein gets one entry in TCRdb, which reprocessed the 5' RACE reads and gives no DNA. This sample carries about 60,000 distinct CDR3 sequences, with around 0.75% going to the ten biggest clones. The data derive from a study of CXCR3-negative and CXCR3-positive naive CD8 T cells. CD45RO-CCR7+CD27+CD95- expression identified naive CD8+ T cells. Overall study findings and caveats: Naive CXCR3-negative and CXCR3-positive cells had similar TRBV-TRBJ usage; memory differed. For CXCR3-positive naive cells, TRB CDR3s were more hydrophobic than those of CXCR3-negative naive cells.

Germline-derived CDR1 and CDR2 are MGHDK and SYGVNS. This CDR3 contains 16 residues. This TCR derives from a human donor in good health. Some clones in this sample may be carry-over from other donors' samples. Source material: naive CXCR3+ CD8+ T cells from blood. Subset here: CD45RO-CCR7+CD27+CD95- naive CD8+ T cells expressing CXCR3 (TNR3+). V and J are TRBV25-1 and TRBJ2-7; without DNA, the TCRdb call of TRBD1 cannot be checked. The CDR3 here is CASSEVYGTGIYEQYF.